The rows below give T cell receptor beta chains drawn from one sample of a study of identical twins. Via MiXCR, TCRdb re-called the 5' RACE reads, giving one row per CDR3 protein. The sample yields 300,000 to 400,000 distinct CDR3 sequences, approximately 8.8% seen once. Sample: naive T cells sorted from blood. These TCRs come from a woman between 50 and 59 years old in good health. The CDR3 runs from the conserved cysteine through the conserved F or W. Fields, in order: V gene, clone size, D gene, J gene, CDR3 DNA, CDR3 protein. The D gene is left open where the match is weak. Where a row states a size, it is once, few, many or the class of an expanded clone; other rows omit it.

v_call: TRBV7-9; clone_size: few; d_call: -; j_call: TRBJ1-3; cdr3_nt: TGTGCCACCCAACCGGGGGCGAGTGGAAACACCATATATTTT; cdr3_aa: CATQPGASGNTIYF
v_call: TRBV9; clone_size: few; d_call: -; j_call: TRBJ2-5; cdr3_nt: TGTGCCAGCAGCCCCCGTTGGGACAAAGAGACCCAGTACTTC; cdr3_aa: CASSPRWDKETQYF
v_call: TRBV19; clone_size: -; d_call: TRBD2; j_call: TRBJ2-7; cdr3_nt: TGTGCCAGTAGTATTAGGACTAGCGGGAGCAACGAGCAGTACTTC; cdr3_aa: CASSIRTSGSNEQYF
v_call: TRBV21-1; clone_size: -; d_call: -; j_call: TRBJ1-1; cdr3_nt: TGTGCCAGCAGCAAATCCGGGGTATCGCCCGAGAACACTGAAGCTTTCTTT; cdr3_aa: CASSKSGVSPENTEAFF
v_call: TRBV12-3/TRBV12-4; clone_size: many; d_call: -; j_call: TRBJ1-1; cdr3_nt: TGTGCCAGCTTCGGGAACACTGAAGCTTTCTTT; cdr3_aa: CASFGNTEAFF
v_call: TRBV10-3; clone_size: -; d_call: -; j_call: TRBJ1-2; cdr3_nt: TGTGCCATCAGTGATTCAGGAAACTATGGCTACACCTTC; cdr3_aa: CAISDSGNYGYTF
v_call: TRBV10-3; clone_size: many; d_call: -; j_call: TRBJ1-6; cdr3_nt: TGTGCCATCAGCACCAGTGAGAATTCACCCCTCCACTTT; cdr3_aa: CAISTSENSPLHF
v_call: TRBV28; clone_size: few; d_call: TRBD1; j_call: TRBJ1-5; cdr3_nt: TGTGCCAGCAACTCGGGACAGGGCGCCAATCAGCCCCAGCATTTT; cdr3_aa: CASNSGQGANQPQHF
v_call: TRBV24-1; clone_size: many; d_call: -; j_call: TRBJ2-1; cdr3_nt: TGTGCCACCAGTGAGGGCTACCAGTTGAAGGATGAGCAGTTCTTC; cdr3_aa: CATSEGYQLKDEQFF
v_call: TRBV6-5; clone_size: few; d_call: TRBD1; j_call: TRBJ2-5; cdr3_nt: TGTGCCAGCAGTTACTCCGGACAGGGGGCAGGAGAGACCCAGTACTTC; cdr3_aa: CASSYSGQGAGETQYF
v_call: TRBV20-1; clone_size: -; d_call: TRBD2; j_call: TRBJ2-7; cdr3_nt: TGCAGTGCTAGGGAAGCGGGAGACGAGCAGTACTTC; cdr3_aa: CSAREAGDEQYF
v_call: TRBV9; clone_size: -; d_call: TRBD1; j_call: TRBJ1-1; cdr3_nt: TGTGCCAGCAGCGTATCGACAGGGCTGGCGGGGACTGAAGCTTTCTTT; cdr3_aa: CASSVSTGLAGTEAFF
v_call: TRBV6-4; clone_size: few; d_call: -; j_call: TRBJ1-3; cdr3_nt: TGTGCCAGCAGTGACTCGGCAGAAGGAAACACCATATATTTT; cdr3_aa: CASSDSAEGNTIYF
v_call: TRBV18; clone_size: -; d_call: -; j_call: TRBJ2-1; cdr3_nt: TGTGCCAGCTCACCACCGTGGCCAAAAGCCTCTTACAATGAGCAGTTCTTC; cdr3_aa: CASSPPWPKASYNEQFF
v_call: TRBV12-3/TRBV12-4; clone_size: -; d_call: -; j_call: TRBJ2-7; cdr3_nt: TGTGCCAGCAGCAAGGACAGCATATCCTACGAGCAGTACTTC; cdr3_aa: CASSKDSISYEQYF
v_call: TRBV11-3; clone_size: few; d_call: TRBD2; j_call: TRBJ2-2; cdr3_nt: TGTGCCAGCAGCTACTCAAGTAGCGGGAGGGCCGTAATAGGCGGGGAGCTGTTTTTT; cdr3_aa: CASSYSSSGRAVIGGELFF
v_call: TRBV12-3/TRBV12-4; clone_size: few; d_call: TRBD2; j_call: TRBJ2-1; cdr3_nt: TGTGCCAGCAGTTTAAGGGGACTAGCGGGAGTCAATGAGCAGTTCTTC; cdr3_aa: CASSLRGLAGVNEQFF
v_call: TRBV5-1; clone_size: many; d_call: -; j_call: TRBJ2-1; cdr3_nt: TGCGCCAGCAGCTTGGGGTTCTCCGCATATCCGTTCTTC; cdr3_aa: CASSLGFSAYPFF
v_call: TRBV3-1; clone_size: -; d_call: -; j_call: TRBJ1-2; cdr3_nt: TGTGCCAGCAGCCAAGAAACCCAGGCAGGCAGCGGGGGCTACACCTTC; cdr3_aa: CASSQETQAGSGGYTF
v_call: TRBV29-1; clone_size: many; d_call: -; j_call: TRBJ2-3; cdr3_nt: TGCAGCGTCGGGCGGTTTGACCTCACAGATACGCAGTATTTT; cdr3_aa: CSVGRFDLTDTQYF